This T cell receptor beta chain was captured by sequencing in a study of blood T cells in healthy people across ages. Overall study: Template switching retrieved approximately one barcoded beta molecule for each two T cells.

Using a J-beta primer mix together with a sample-barcoded 5' primer, a second PCR was run for roughly 7 to 11 cycles. A template-switch adaptor that had 12 random nucleotides put a tag on each cDNA molecule. TCRdb re-derived calls from the 5' RACE reads in MiXCR, one entry per CDR3 protein. This sample yields 700,000 to 850,000 distinct CDR3 sequences, of which approximately 55% are seen a single time; roughly two fifths belongs to the top ten. The V gene's germline CDR1 is MGHRA and CDR2 YSYEKL. The CDR3 sequence is 16 residues long. Trimming took 4 bases from V and 14 from J; bases not matched to a gene: 21. This clonotype was detected a few times.

The sequenced material came from blood. The sequence derives from an elderly man in good health. This chain connects TRBV4-1 to TRBJ2-3, with 7 bases aligning to TRBD1. This CDR3 reads CASSLTSGQLPRYAYF. CDR3 nucleotides: TGCGCCAGCAGCCTGACCTCGGGACAGCTACCTAGATACGCGTATTTT.